The text below deals with one TCR beta chain. Its antigen target is currently unknown. One end of the junction fails to match germline, which may point to a read error. This entry comes from a study of blood T cell repertoires in COVID-19 (dated by TCRdb to about 2020). Background for the entire study: Samples covering the acute and convalescent phases of COVID-19 were provided by collaborators in the United States, Italy and Spain. The material from the prospective study consisted of cDNA or gDNA derived from T cells, B-cell-depleted T cells, or PBMCs. Subjects who had been exposed to COVID-19, were actively infected with it, or had recovered from it provided the deeply sampled blood TCRbeta repertoires that made up the dataset. A freely available public database, intended as a resource for researchers studying the immune response to SARS-CoV-2, is where the repertoires were released. Samples were obtained from the ongoing ImmuneRACE study (first 160 participants) and from approximately 1,200 subjects provided by 6 global collaborators. Sample metadata almost always included a de-identified subject ID, COVID-19 status, age in years and sex. Where available, HLA class I and class II types were obtained from metadata supplied by the sample provider rather than from assay-based typing.

The germline V gene (reference sequence) yields LGHDT for CDR1 and YNNKEL for CDR2. The CDR3 covers 14 residues, taking in both the cysteine and the phenylalanine. Only the CDR3 DNA stays, 42 bases, in frame from base 1. TCRbeta CDR3 regions were amplified from genomic DNA using the immunoSEQ Assay, a bias-controlled multiplex PCR. The authors' pipeline ran thus. The number of nucleated cells in each sample was estimated by amplification of reference gene primers within the assay. Sequence reads were collapsed and filtered to measure the absolute abundance of every unique TCRbeta CDR3 rearrangement. For each sample, productive Simpson clonality was calculated as the square root of Simpson's diversity index over productive rearrangements. TCRdb retrieved this table from immuneACCESS and kept in-frame rearrangements only. Not all clones are present; in checked studies, unresolved V genes account for under half, and no reason is known for the remainder. That table furnishes V, J and clone size, whereas the DNA furnished D and trimming. Recorded for this sample are tens of thousands of clones; 75% to 85% of them occurred a single time. About 29% of the sample lies in the top ten.

Each collaborating institution followed its own protocols to collect whole blood in K2EDTA tubes. For TCRbeta analysis, collaborators shipped samples in one of three forms: frozen whole blood, isolated PBMCs, or DNA extracted from either of those sample types. Summary of the overall study and its limitations: The quantity of clinical and demographic metadata differed by source and by participant and was supplied without curation.

The TCR comes from a human donor in a cohort sampled during active COVID-19. Recombination linked TRBV3-1 (or the pseudogene TRBV3-2) to TRBJ1-6, with the D gene uncertain. Sample: peripheral blood. The DNA is as follows: TGTGCCAGCAGCCACCCCCTTAGGCGGGCAGCCACCGAGTTT. Its amino acids are CASSHPLRRAATEF.